This TCR beta chain was documented in a study of graft-versus-host responses after intestinal transplantation. For the study at large: Every transplant recipient was induced with anti-thymocyte globulin, then maintained on tacrolimus and steroids for two to three years.

A remark on this clone: What it recognizes is unknown.

General study findings and limits: Detected in recipient marrow were GvH clones, some of which were first observed in ileum or blood. Circulating GvH clones peaking coincided with falling HvG clones soon after transplant.

The data were produced by immunoSEQ multiplex PCR, yet TCRdb's version contains in-frame clones alone and is incomplete. Among under 20,000 clones, roughly 80% were seen once, and the ten largest hold approximately 2%. Germline V gene lookup returns CDR1 LNHDA and CDR2 SQIVND (reference sequence). Trimming at V came to 5 bases and at J to 7 bases, leaving 1 base not matched to a gene. This CDR3 is 13 amino acids long. The clonotype comes from a human patient who received an intestinal transplant, so some T cells may come from the graft donor. The J gene is TRBJ2-2, the V gene TRBV19; 10 nucleotides match TRBD1. The sample consisted of PBMCs, taken 14 days after transplant. The CDR3 sequence is CASSDRGRGELFF. DNA for the CDR3: TGTGCCAGTAGTGACAGGGGGCGCGGGGAGCTGTTTTTT.